Listed below are T cell receptor beta chains from one sample, sequenced in a study of CD8+CD57+ T cells in acquired aplastic anemia. TCRdb used MiXCR to reprocess the reads, holding one entry per CDR3 protein. The repertoire consists of fewer than 250,000 distinct CDR3 sequences, with approximately 45% occurring once and the leading ten covering about 7.8%. Sequencing was performed on sorted CD4+, CD8+, or CD8+CD57+ T cells (not recorded which) from PBMCs. These receptors were obtained from a human donor with aplastic anemia. Both conserved end residues are part of each CDR3. D genes are given only for firm matches. Size is stated for part of the rows, as once, few or many counts, or as a class when the clone is expanded.

clone_size	v_call	d_call	j_call	cdr3_aa	cdr3_nt
few	TRBV15	TRBD1	TRBJ2-7	CATSRGQQGVDEQYF	TGTGCCACCAGCAGAGGCCAACAGGGGGTCGACGAGCAGTACTTC
many	TRBV7-6	.	TRBJ2-3	CASSHGADTQYF	TGTGCCAGCAGCCATGGTGCAGATACGCAGTATTTT
many	TRBV12-3/TRBV12-4	.	TRBJ1-1	CASRYRTFMNTEAFF	TGTGCCAGCAGATACAGGACATTCATGAACACTGAAGCTTTCTTT
.	TRBV9	.	TRBJ2-7	CASSVAGVLVEEQYF	TGTGCCAGCAGCGTGGCTGGGGTACTGGTCGAAGAGCAGTACTTC
many	TRBV4-1	TRBD1	TRBJ2-1	CASSQDRFGGTGYNEQFF	TGCGCCAGCAGCCAAGATCGGTTTGGAGGGACAGGTTACAATGAGCAGTTCTTC
many	TRBV3-1	.	TRBJ2-1	CASSQDSWQVEQFF	TGTGCCAGCAGCCAAGATAGTTGGCAGGTCGAGCAGTTCTTC
many	TRBV7-9	.	TRBJ2-7	CASSLYGGEQYF	TGTGCCAGCAGCTTGTACGGGGGCGAGCAGTACTTC
few	TRBV6-5	TRBD2	TRBJ2-2	CASSPREGGITGELFF	TGTGCCAGCAGTCCCCGGGAGGGCGGGATTACCGGGGAGCTGTTTTTT
few	TRBV4-3	TRBD1	TRBJ1-4	CASSLVRRPGQYEKLFF	TGCGCCAGCAGCTTAGTAAGGCGCCCGGGACAGTATGAAAAACTGTTTTTT
.	TRBV20-1	TRBD1	TRBJ1-1	CSAVWTGDTEAFF	TGCAGTGCTGTATGGACAGGGGACACTGAAGCTTTCTTT